This T cell receptor beta chain was identified in a study of blood T cells in healthy people across ages. The CDR3 length is 14 residues. V lost 5 bases and J lost 9, with 19 bases in between. Alongside a J-beta primer mix, a sample-barcoded 5' primer served in a second PCR lasting roughly 6 to 11 cycles. TCRdb used MiXCR to reprocess the 5' RACE reads, holding one entry per CDR3 protein. The sample has 600,000 to 850,000 distinct CDR3 sequences, around a quarter seen once. These same data were also listed under a study on T cells of mothers and their children. That study adds: In related and unrelated pairs alike, thymic selection shapes TCR recombination output, with inherited differences minor.

The source is a boy aged 5-17 years in good health. The gene calls are TRBV12-3 or TRBV12-4 and TRBJ2-5; possibly TRBD2 for D (6 bases). The material sequenced was blood. The DNA of the CDR3 is TGTGCCAGCAGTCCCTCAGGCGGGGATGGGGCCCAGTACTTC. Translation gives CASSPSGGDGAQYF.